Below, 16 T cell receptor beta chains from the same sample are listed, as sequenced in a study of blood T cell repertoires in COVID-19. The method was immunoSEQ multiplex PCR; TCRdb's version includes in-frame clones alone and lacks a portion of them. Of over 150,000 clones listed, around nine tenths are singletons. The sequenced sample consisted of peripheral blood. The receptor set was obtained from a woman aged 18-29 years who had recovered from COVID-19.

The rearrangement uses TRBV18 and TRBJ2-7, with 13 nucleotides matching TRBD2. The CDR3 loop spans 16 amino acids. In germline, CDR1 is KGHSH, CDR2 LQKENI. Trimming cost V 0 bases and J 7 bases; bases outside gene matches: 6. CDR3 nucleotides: TGTGCCAGCTCACCACCTAGGACTAGCGGGAGCGAAGAGCAGTACGTC. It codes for CASSPPRTSGSEEQYV.

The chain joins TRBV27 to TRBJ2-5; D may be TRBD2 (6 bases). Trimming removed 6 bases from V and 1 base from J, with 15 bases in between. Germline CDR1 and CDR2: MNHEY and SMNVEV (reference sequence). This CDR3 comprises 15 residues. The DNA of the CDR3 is TGTGCCAGCAGGCCTCGAGCGGGCCCCCAAGAGACCCAGTACTTC. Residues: CASRPRAGPQETQYF.

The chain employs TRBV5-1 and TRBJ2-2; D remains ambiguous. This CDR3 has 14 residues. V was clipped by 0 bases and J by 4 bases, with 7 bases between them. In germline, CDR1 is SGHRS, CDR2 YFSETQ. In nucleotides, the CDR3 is TGCGCCAGCAGCTTGGTGTCAGGCACCGGGGAGCTGTTTTTT. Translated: CASSLVSGTGELFF.

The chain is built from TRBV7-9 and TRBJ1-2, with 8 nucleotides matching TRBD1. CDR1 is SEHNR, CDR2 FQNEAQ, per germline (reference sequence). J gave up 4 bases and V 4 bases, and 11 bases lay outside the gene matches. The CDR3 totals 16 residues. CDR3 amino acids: CASSSRGRTGSYGYTF. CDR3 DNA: TGTGCCAGCAGCTCCCGCGGTAGGACAGGGTCCTATGGCTACACCTTC.

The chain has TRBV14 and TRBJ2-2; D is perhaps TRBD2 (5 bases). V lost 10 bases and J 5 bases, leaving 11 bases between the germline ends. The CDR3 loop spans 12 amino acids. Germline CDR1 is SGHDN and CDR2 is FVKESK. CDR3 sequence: CANGGLTGELFF. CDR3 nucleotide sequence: TGTGCCAATGGAGGACTGACCGGGGAGCTGTTTTTT.

In DNA form, the CDR3 reads TGTGCCAGCAGCCTGAGGGACATTGAGCGTTCACCCCTCCACTTT. Residues: CASSLRDIERSPLHF. The V and J genes are TRBV4-2 and TRBJ1-6, with D maybe TRBD1 (6 bases). V was clipped by 4 bases and J by 9 bases, with 16 bases between them. CDR3 length: 15 residues. The germline V gene encodes CDR1 LGHNA and CDR2 YNFKEQ.

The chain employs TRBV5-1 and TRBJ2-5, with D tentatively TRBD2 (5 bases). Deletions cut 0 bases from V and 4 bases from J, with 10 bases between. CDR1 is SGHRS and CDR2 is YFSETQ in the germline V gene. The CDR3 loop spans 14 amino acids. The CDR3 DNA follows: TGCGCCAGCAGCTTGGCCGGGGTCGGAGAGACCCAGTACTTC. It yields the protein CASSLAGVGETQYF.

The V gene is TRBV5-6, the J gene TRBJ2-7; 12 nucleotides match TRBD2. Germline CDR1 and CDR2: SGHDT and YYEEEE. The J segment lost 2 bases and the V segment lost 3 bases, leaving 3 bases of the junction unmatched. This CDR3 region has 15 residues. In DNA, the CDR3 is TGTGCCAGCAGCTGGCTAGCGGGAGGGCCCTACGAGCAGTACGTC. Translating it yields CASSWLAGGPYEQYV.

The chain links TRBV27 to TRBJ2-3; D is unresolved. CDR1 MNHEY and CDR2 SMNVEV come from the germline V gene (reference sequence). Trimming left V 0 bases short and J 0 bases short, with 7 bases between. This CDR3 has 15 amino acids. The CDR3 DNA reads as TGTGCCAGCAGTTTATCCCGGGTTAGCACAGATACGCAGTATTTT. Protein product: CASSLSRVSTDTQYF.

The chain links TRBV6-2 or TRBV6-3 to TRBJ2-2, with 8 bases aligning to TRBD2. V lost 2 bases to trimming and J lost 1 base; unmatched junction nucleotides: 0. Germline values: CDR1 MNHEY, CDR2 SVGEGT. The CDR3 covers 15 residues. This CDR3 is CASSYTSGNTGELFF. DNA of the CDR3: TGTGCCAGCAGTTACACTAGCGGGAACACCGGGGAGCTGTTTTTT.

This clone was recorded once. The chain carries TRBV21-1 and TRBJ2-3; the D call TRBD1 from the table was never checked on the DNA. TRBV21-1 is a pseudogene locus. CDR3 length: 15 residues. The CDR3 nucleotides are TGTGCCAGCAGCAAAGTCGACAATCTAACAGATACGCAGTATTTT. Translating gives CASSKVDNLTDTQYF.

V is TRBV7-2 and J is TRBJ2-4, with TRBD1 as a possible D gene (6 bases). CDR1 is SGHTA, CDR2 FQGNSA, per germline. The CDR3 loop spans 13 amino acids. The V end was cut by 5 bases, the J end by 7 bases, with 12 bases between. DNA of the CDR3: TGTGCCAGCAGCCCTCGCCAGGGGAACATTCAGTACTTC. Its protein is CASSPRQGNIQYF.

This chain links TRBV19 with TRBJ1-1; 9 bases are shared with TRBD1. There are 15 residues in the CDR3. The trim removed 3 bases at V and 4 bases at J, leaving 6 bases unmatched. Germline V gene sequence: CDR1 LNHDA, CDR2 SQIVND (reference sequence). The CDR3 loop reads CASSMNRGPGTEAFF. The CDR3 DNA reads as TGTGCCAGTAGTATGAACAGGGGGCCGGGCACTGAAGCTTTCTTT. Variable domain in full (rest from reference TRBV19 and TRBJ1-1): DGGITQSPKYLFRKEGQNVTLSCEQNLNHDAMYWYRQDPGQGLRLIYYSQIVNDFQKGDIAEGYSVSREKKESFPLTVTSAQKNPTAFYLCASSMNRGPGTEAFFGQGTRLTVV.

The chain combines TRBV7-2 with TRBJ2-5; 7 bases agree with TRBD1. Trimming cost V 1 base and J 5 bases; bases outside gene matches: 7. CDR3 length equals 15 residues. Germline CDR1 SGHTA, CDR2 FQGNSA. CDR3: CASSLDRGAGETQYF. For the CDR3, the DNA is TGTGCCAGCAGCTTAGACAGGGGAGCAGGCGAGACCCAGTACTTC.

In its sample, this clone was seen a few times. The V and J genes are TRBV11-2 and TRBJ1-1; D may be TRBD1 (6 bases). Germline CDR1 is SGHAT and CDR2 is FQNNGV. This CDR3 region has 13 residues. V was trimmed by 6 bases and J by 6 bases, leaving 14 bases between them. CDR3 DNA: TGTGCCAGCAGAACAGGGCTATGGGCTGAAGCTTTCTTT. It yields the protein CASRTGLWAEAFF.

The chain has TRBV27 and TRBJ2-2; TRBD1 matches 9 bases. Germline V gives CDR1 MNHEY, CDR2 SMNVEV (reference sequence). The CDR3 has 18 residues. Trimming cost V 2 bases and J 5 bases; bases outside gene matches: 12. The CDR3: CASSLRGTGGARTGELFF. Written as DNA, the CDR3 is TGTGCCAGCAGTTTAAGGGGAACAGGGGGCGCGAGGACCGGGGAGCTGTTTTTT.